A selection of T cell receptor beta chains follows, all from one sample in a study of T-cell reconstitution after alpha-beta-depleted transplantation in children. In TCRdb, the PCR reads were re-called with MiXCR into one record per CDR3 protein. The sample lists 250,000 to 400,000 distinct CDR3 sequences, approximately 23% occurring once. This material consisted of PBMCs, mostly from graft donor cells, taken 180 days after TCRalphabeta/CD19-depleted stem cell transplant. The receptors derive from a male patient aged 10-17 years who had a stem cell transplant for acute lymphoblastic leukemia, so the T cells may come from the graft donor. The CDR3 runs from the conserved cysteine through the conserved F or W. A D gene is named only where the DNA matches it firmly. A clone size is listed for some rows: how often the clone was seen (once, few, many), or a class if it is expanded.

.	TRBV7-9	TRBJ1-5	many	CASSLLDQPQHF	TGTGCCAGCAGTTTACTGGATCAGCCCCAGCATTTT
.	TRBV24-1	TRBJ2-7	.	CATSDGVREQYF	TGTGCCACCAGTGACGGCGTGAGGGAGCAGTACTTC
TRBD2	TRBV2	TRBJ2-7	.	CASPKGPGTSWDEQYF	TGTGCCAGCCCCAAGGGGCCCGGGACTAGCTGGGACGAGCAGTACTTC
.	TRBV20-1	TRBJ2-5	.	CSARSPRVGGQETQYF	TGCAGTGCTAGATCTCCCCGCGTGGGGGGACAAGAGACCCAGTACTTC
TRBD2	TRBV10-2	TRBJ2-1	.	CASSWLAGGSNEQFF	TGCGCCAGCAGTTGGCTAGCGGGAGGGAGCAATGAGCAGTTCTTC
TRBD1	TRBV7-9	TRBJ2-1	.	CASSLYKGARWYEQFF	TGTGCCAGCAGCTTATATAAGGGGGCGCGTTGGTATGAGCAGTTCTTC
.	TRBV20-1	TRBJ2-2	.	CSASSLKRIGELFF	TGCAGTGCTAGTAGCCTAAAAAGGATCGGGGAGCTGTTTTTT
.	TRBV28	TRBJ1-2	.	CASSSSRAGGYTF	TGTGCCAGCAGTTCCTCCCGGGCGGGTGGCTACACCTTC
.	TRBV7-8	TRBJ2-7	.	CASSWGPSLGEQYF	TGTGCCAGCAGCTGGGGCCCGTCGTTAGGGGAGCAGTACTTC
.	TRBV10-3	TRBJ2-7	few	CAISPRTRGEQYF	TGTGCCATCTCCCCAAGAACGCGGGGTGAGCAGTACTTC
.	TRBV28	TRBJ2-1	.	CASSLGPGQEDKLSSYNEQFF	TGTGCCAGCAGTTTAGGCCCCGGTCAGGAGGACAAATTAAGCTCCTACAATGAGCAGTTCTTC
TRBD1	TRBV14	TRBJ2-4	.	CASSQTGAVAKNIQYF	TGTGCCAGCAGCCAGACAGGGGCAGTAGCCAAAAACATTCAGTACTTC
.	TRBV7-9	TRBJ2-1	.	CASSLVVGYNEQFF	TGTGCCAGCAGCTTAGTGGTGGGTTACAATGAGCAGTTCTTC
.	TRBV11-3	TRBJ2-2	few	CASSLNSGELFF	TGTGCCAGCAGCTTAAATTCGGGGGAGCTGTTTTTT
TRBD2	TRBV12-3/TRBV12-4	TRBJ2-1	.	CASSLREGSRDEQFF	TGTGCCAGCAGTTTAAGGGAGGGCAGTCGAGATGAGCAGTTCTTC
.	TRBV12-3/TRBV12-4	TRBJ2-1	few	CASRGADNEQFF	TGTGCCAGCAGGGGAGCGGACAATGAGCAGTTCTTC
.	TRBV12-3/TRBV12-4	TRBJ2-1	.	CASSLAKGPFGSYNEQFF	TGTGCCAGCAGTTTAGCGAAGGGGCCATTTGGTTCCTACAATGAGCAGTTCTTC
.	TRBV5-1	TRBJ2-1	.	CASSLAVRGSYNEQFF	TGCGCCAGCAGCTTGGCCGTCAGGGGAAGCTACAATGAGCAGTTCTTC
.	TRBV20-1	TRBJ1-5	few	CSARRARQPQHF	TGCAGTGCTAGAAGGGCGCGTCAGCCCCAGCATTTT
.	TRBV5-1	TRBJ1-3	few	CASSGNLDSGNTIYF	TGCGCCAGCTCGGGCAACCTGGACTCTGGAAACACCATATATTTT
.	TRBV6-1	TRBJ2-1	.	CASSLDISSYNEQFF	TGTGCCAGCAGTCTTGACATTAGCTCCTACAATGAGCAGTTCTTC
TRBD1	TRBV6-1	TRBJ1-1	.	CASRKTGTVNTEAFF	TGTGCCAGCAGGAAGACAGGGACGGTGAACACTGAAGCTTTCTTT
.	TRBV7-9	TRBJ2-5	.	CASSLQGPLETQYF	TGTGCCAGCAGCCTACAGGGCCCCCTGGAGACCCAGTACTTC
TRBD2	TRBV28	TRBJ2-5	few	CASSFGLTSGRDLPLEETQYF	TGTGCCAGCAGTTTTGGTTTGACTAGCGGGAGGGATTTACCCTTGGAAGAGACCCAGTACTTC
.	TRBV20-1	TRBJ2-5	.	CSASWPKETQYF	TGCAGTGCTAGTTGGCCTAAAGAGACCCAGTACTTC
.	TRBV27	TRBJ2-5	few	CASSLEGELETQYF	TGTGCCAGCAGCCTAGAGGGGGAGTTGGAGACCCAGTACTTC
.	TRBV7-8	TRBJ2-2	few	CASSLASRTGELFF	TGTGCCAGCAGCTTAGCCTCTCGAACCGGGGAGCTGTTTTTT
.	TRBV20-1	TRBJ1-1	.	CSAREGWDEAFF	TGCAGTGCTAGAGAGGGGTGGGATGAAGCTTTCTTT
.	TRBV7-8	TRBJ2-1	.	CASSSGLLIYNEQFF	TGTGCCAGCAGCTCGGGACTCCTCATTTACAATGAGCAGTTCTTC
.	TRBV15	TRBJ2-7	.	CATSPLWGNGGGYEQYF	TGTGCCACCAGCCCTCTCTGGGGGAACGGGGGAGGTTACGAGCAGTACTTC
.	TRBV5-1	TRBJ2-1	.	CASMGYNEQFF	TGCGCCAGCATGGGCTACAATGAGCAGTTCTTC
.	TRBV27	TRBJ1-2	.	CASSLSWVGDYGYTF	TGTGCCAGCAGTTTATCCTGGGTGGGGGACTATGGCTACACCTTC
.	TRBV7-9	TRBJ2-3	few	CASSSARAGPSTDTQYF	TGTGCCAGCAGCTCCGCTCGGGCGGGACCTAGCACAGATACGCAGTATTTT
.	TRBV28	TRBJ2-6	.	CASSLRGTGANVLTF	TGTGCCAGCAGTTTAAGGGGGACTGGGGCCAACGTCCTGACTTTC
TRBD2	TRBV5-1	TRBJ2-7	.	CASSWGSGTYEQYF	TGCGCCAGCAGCTGGGGGAGCGGGACCTACGAGCAGTACTTC
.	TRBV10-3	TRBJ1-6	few	CAISDLGGSVGGPLHF	TGTGCCATCAGTGATCTTGGAGGTTCTGTCGGCGGACCCCTCCACTTT
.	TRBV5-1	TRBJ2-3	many	CASGTGRIDTQYF	TGCGCCAGCGGCACAGGGAGGATAGATACGCAGTATTTT
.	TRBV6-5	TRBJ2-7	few	CASSYSSKGLYEQYF	TGTGCCAGCAGTTACTCATCCAAGGGCCTCTACGAGCAGTACTTC
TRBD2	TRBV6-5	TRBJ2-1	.	CASSNPGTSGSPQFF	TGTGCCAGCAGTAACCCCGGGACTAGCGGGAGTCCGCAGTTCTTC
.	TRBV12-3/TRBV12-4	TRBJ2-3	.	CASSPQISTDTQYF	TGTGCCAGCAGCCCACAGATAAGCACAGATACGCAGTATTTT
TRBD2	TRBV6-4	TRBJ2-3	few	CASRREEGTDTQYF	TGTGCCAGCAGGCGGGAGGAGGGCACAGATACGCAGTATTTT
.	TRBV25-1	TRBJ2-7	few	CASSDGVHEQYF	TGTGCCAGCAGTGACGGGGTCCACGAGCAGTACTTC
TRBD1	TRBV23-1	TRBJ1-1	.	CASSQQDRATEAFF	TGCGCCAGCAGTCAACAGGACAGGGCCACTGAAGCTTTCTTT
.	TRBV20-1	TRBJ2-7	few	CSARDVRESLF	TGCAGTGCTAGAGATGTAAGGGAGAGCCTATTC
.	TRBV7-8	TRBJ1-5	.	CASSWEFSNQPQHF	TGTGCCAGCAGCTGGGAGTTTAGCAATCAGCCCCAGCATTTT